These T cell receptor beta chains were read from a single sample in a study of T cell responses to AZD1222 COVID-19 vaccine. TCRdb's copy holds only in-frame clones and misses some; the assay was immunoSEQ multiplex PCR. Among 100,000 to 150,000 clones listed, about 90% were seen once. The sequences come from peripheral blood, collected on day 0 of MenACWY control vaccination. Source of these receptors: an adult in good health. Each CDR3 is given with its conserved first and last residue. A D gene is named only where the DNA matches it firmly. Clone size is shown for a subset of rows, as once, few, many or a class of expanded clone.

V	D	length	J	size	DNA	CDR3
TRBV15	-	14	TRBJ2-1	-	TGTGCCACCAGCAGAGAACAGGTGTACAATGAGCAGTTCTTC	CATSREQVYNEQFF
TRBV7-9	TRBD1	13	TRBJ2-7	-	TGTGCCAGCAGCCCGGGACAGCTGGACGAGCAGTACTTC	CASSPGQLDEQYF
TRBV29-1	-	12	TRBJ1-1	-	TGCAGCGTGTCACGGGGGAACACTGAAGCTTTCTTT	CSVSRGNTEAFF
TRBV9	TRBD2	16	TRBJ2-1	-	TGTGCCAGCAGCGAACTCAGCGGGAGGACCTACAATGAGCAGTTCTTC	CASSELSGRTYNEQFF
TRBV5-5	TRBD2	16	TRBJ2-1	-	TGTGCCAGCAGTCCCAACCGCGGGGGAAACTACAATGAGCAGTTCTTC	CASSPNRGGNYNEQFF
TRBV25-1	-	12	TRBJ1-1	-	TGTGCCAGCCGGGGTTCGGGCACTGAAGCTTTCTTT	CASRGSGTEAFF
TRBV2	-	11	TRBJ2-5	-	TGTGCCAGCAGTGTACTAGAGACCCAGTACTTC	CASSVLETQYF
TRBV7-2	-	15	TRBJ1-6	-	TGTGCCAGCAGCTCCCGACAGTCGAATAATTCACCCCTCCACTTT	CASSSRQSNNSPLHF
TRBV2	-	11	TRBJ2-7	-	TGTGCCACCTCGGACGGTTACGAGCAGTACTTC	CATSDGYEQYF
TRBV5-1	TRBD1	14	TRBJ2-5	-	TGCGCCAGCAGCTCACAGGGGGCAGGCGAGACCCAGTACTTC	CASSSQGAGETQYF
TRBV28	TRBD1	14	TRBJ1-6	few	TGTGCCAGCAGTGACGACAGGGGACAGTCACCCCTCCACTTT	CASSDDRGQSPLHF
TRBV7-2	-	15	TRBJ2-1	-	TGTGCCAGCAGCTATAGCGGTTACTCCTACAATGAGCAGTTCTTC	CASSYSGYSYNEQFF
TRBV5-4	-	13	TRBJ1-2	-	TGTGCCAGCAGCTTGGTCCTCAGGGAGGGCTACACCTTC	CASSLVLREGYTF
TRBV5-8	-	14	TRBJ1-6	-	TGTGCCAGCAGCCTTACAGGAGTGAGTTCACCCCTCCACTTT	CASSLTGVSSPLHF
TRBV10-2	-	13	TRBJ2-1	-	TGCGCCAGCACTCTGGACATCGACAATGAGCAGTTCTTC	CASTLDIDNEQFF
TRBV3-1/TRBV3-2	TRBD2	15	TRBJ2-1	-	TGTGCCAGCAGCCGTAGCGGGAGTGCCTACAATGAGCAGTTCTTC	CASSRSGSAYNEQFF
TRBV24-1	TRBD2	16	TRBJ2-3	-	TGTGCCACCAGTGACCCGTCGCGGGAGGGCACAGATACGCAGTATTTT	CATSDPSREGTDTQYF
TRBV5-4	-	17	TRBJ2-3	-	TGTGCCAGCAGCTTGAGGGGGGCGGGAGATACCCAAGATACGCAGTATTTT	CASSLRGAGDTQDTQYF
TRBV18	-	15	TRBJ2-2	-	TGTGCCAGCTCACCACGGATCAGAAACACCGGGGAGCTGTTTTTT	CASSPRIRNTGELFF
TRBV7-3	-	13	TRBJ2-1	-	TGTGCCAGCAGCTTACCCCTCGGGGGTGAGCAGTTCTTC	CASSLPLGGEQFF
TRBV7-9	-	12	TRBJ2-3	-	TGTGCCAGCAGCGAGCCGACAGATACGCAGTATTTT	CASSEPTDTQYF
TRBV29-1	-	10	TRBJ1-2	-	TGCAGCGTTGACCACGATGGCTACACCTTC	CSVDHDGYTF
TRBV28	-	16	TRBJ2-1	-	TGTGCCAGCAGTTTCCATCAGGGTTCTGCAATCAATGAGCAGTTCTTC	CASSFHQGSAINEQFF
TRBV19	-	14	TRBJ2-5	-	TGTGCCAGCCGCGCGTTGGCGGGGACAGAGACCCAGTACTTC	CASRALAGTETQYF
TRBV7-3	-	14	TRBJ2-2	-	TGTGCCAGCAGCTTATCCGGGGTCCCCGGGGAGCTGTTTTTT	CASSLSGVPGELFF
TRBV20-1	-	11	TRBJ2-1	-	TGCAGTGCCCAGAGTGGGGGTGAGCAGTTCTTC	CSAQSGGEQFF
TRBV28	-	12	TRBJ2-3	-	TGTGCCAGCAGTTACCCCCTCTCAACGCAGTATTTT	CASSYPLSTQYF
TRBV2	-	14	TRBJ2-1	-	TGTGCCAGCAGTGAAGTTTCCGTCTACAATGAGCAGTTCTTC	CASSEVSVYNEQFF
TRBV6-5	-	14	TRBJ1-1	-	TGTGCCAGCAGTTACCTTCTTGGGGACGATAAAGCTTTCTTT	CASSYLLGDDKAFF
TRBV5-1	TRBD1	15	TRBJ2-3	once	TGCGCCAGCGGTCCCGGGACAGGGATCAGGGATACGCAGTATTTT	CASGPGTGIRDTQYF
TRBV5-8	-	13	TRBJ2-7	-	TGTGCCAGCAGCTTGGATTGGGCAAACGAGCAGTACTTC	CASSLDWANEQYF